This is a list of T cell receptor beta chains from one sample in a study of CD8 T cells in Susac syndrome. Each CDR3 protein gets one entry after TCRdb re-called the immunoSEQ multiplex PCR reads with MiXCR. The data hold some 170,000 distinct CDR3 sequences, with 90% to 95% observed a single time. The material sequenced was CD4+ T cells from PBMCs. The receptors were sampled from a human donor in good health. Each CDR3 is given with its conserved first and last residue.

V | CDR3
TRBV12-3/TRBV12-4 | CASSLQGYTEAFF
TRBV2 | CASRLSRRLFF
TRBV5-4 | CASSAGLRSGANVLTF
TRBV3-1 | CASEGAGNEKLFF
TRBV2 | CASSERHTGELFF
TRBV15 | CATSREVGRSGAEAFF
TRBV12-3/TRBV12-4 | CASSAQGGWKAFF
TRBV15 | CATSIGGSNSPLHF
TRBV6-2/TRBV6-3 | CASSFRGGAETQYF
TRBV4-2 | CASSQAVGLAGGSGAGELFF
TRBV5-1 | CASSSERDQPQHF
TRBV10-2 | CASSPQGEEAFF
TRBV5-6 | CASSARGAYGYTF
TRBV29-1 | CSVQGLNTGELFF
TRBV20-1 | CSASPQGVYNSPLHF
TRBV2 | CASSEPSGTGGYNEQFF
TRBV7-2 | CASSLVSALNYEQYF
TRBV12-3/TRBV12-4 | CASSFRVRTEAFF
TRBV5-1 | CASSSAGQGGADTQYF
TRBV5-8 | CASSKGTAYYGYTF
TRBV12-3/TRBV12-4 | CASTQLSQGGYTF
TRBV5-4 | CASSLGGTGVALF
TRBV19 | CASSHRAGTDTQYF
TRBV15 | CATSRPPGRLSSGNTIYF
TRBV3-1 | CASSQAGGNTEAFF
TRBV6-5 | CASSRSLTPTDTQYF
TRBV19 | CASSMTGVGEQFF
TRBV10-2 | CASAGQGLGYTF
TRBV19 | CASSMGGGNTEAFF
TRBV3-1 | CASSQGLVIETQYF
TRBV18 | CASSPEQGDGYEQYF
TRBV3-1 | CASSQAPSEQFF
TRBV11-2 | CASSHRSSGETQYF
TRBV5-6 | CASSLLKTGGRTDTQYF
TRBV5-1 | CASSIGQLYEQYF
TRBV24-1 | CATSDRGQGKETQYF
TRBV3-1 | CASSQDQSAFSGNTIYF